These 24 T cell receptor beta chains were all obtained from the same sample, sequenced in a study of identical twins. TCRdb analysed the 5' RACE reads with MiXCR anew, one entry per CDR3 protein. The repertoire includes about 390,000 distinct CDR3 sequences, approximately 8.8% of them detected once, and about 8.1% sits in the top ten. Sequenced material: naive T cells sorted from blood. Receptors originate from a woman between 50 and 59 years old in good health.

This clonotype was seen at least ten times. The chain couples TRBV12-3 or TRBV12-4 to TRBJ2-5, with 8 positions matching TRBD1. Germline trimming cut 8 bases from V and 2 bases from J; bases unmatched to any gene: 7. This CDR3 contains 14 residues. CDR3 bases: TGTGCCAGCTGGGAGGACAGGGCTCAAGAGACCCAGTACTTC. It is translated as CASWEDRAQETQYF.

This clonotype was recorded many times. The genes are TRBV4-1 and TRBJ2-1; 9 bases are a match to TRBD2. Looked up from germline, CDR1 is MGHRA and CDR2 is YSYEKL. This CDR3 is 15 amino acids long. Germline trimming cut 2 bases from V and 7 bases from J; bases unmatched to any gene: 6. The CDR3 sequence is CASSQFPAGGNEQFF. The DNA of the CDR3 is TGCGCCAGCAGCCAATTCCCAGCGGGAGGTAATGAGCAGTTCTTC.

V is TRBV7-9 and J is TRBJ2-1; the match to TRBD2 covers 7 bases. Trimming took 3 bases from V and 2 from J; bases not matched to a gene: 10. This CDR3 contains 17 residues. Germline lookup yields CDR1 SEHNR and CDR2 FQNEAQ (reference sequence). DNA for the CDR3: TGTGCCAGCAGCTTCGGGGGGAGGGGCTTGACCTACAATGAGCAGTTCTTC. Residues: CASSFGGRGLTYNEQFF.

Ten or more counts support this clonotype. The V call is TRBV20-1, the J call TRBJ1-1; perhaps TRBD1 as D (5 bases). Looked up from germline, CDR1 is DFQATT and CDR2 is SNEGSKA (reference sequence). The CDR3 runs to 17 residues. The ends were cut back, 0 bases at V and 1 base at J, with 18 bases in the middle. The chain's CDR3 is CSAREIRLGGANTEAFF. The CDR3 DNA reads TGCAGTGCTAGAGAGATCCGACTGGGAGGGGCGAACACTGAAGCTTTCTTT.

Points on this clonotype: It may be a read error: a sequence one base away is much more abundant. This likely comes from a read error, as the CDR3 has no conserved phenylalanine or tryptophan at its end. V gene TRBV12-3 or TRBV12-4 combines with J gene TRBJ2-2; weak D call: TRBD2 (5 bases). Deletions cut 6 bases from V and 3 bases from J, with 17 bases between. The CDR3 is 16 amino acids. CDR3 sequence reads: CASSRIEGAYTGELFY. CDR3 coding DNA: TGTGCCAGCAGCCGGATCGAGGGTGCCTACACCGGGGAGCTGTTTTAT.

A few counts support this clonotype. The CDR3 sequence is CASRLDRSTDTQYF. The CDR3 bases are TGTGCCAGCAGATTGGACAGAAGCACAGATACGCAGTATTTT. The rearrangement joins TRBV12-3 or TRBV12-4 to TRBJ2-3; tentatively, D is TRBD1 (6 bases). The CDR3 sequence is 14 residues long. Trimming left V 6 bases short and J 0 bases short, with 10 bases between.

This clonotype was found many times. The rearrangement uses TRBV6-5 and TRBJ1-1; D is uncertain. Trimming cost V 5 bases and J 0 bases, with 13 bases left between them. Germline-derived CDR1 and CDR2 are MNHEY and SVGAGI. There are 15 residues in the CDR3. In nucleotides, the CDR3 is TGTGCCAGCAGTAGAAGGTCCTCTTTGAACACTGAAGCTTTCTTT. Protein product: CASSRRSSLNTEAFF.

This chain links TRBV5-1 with TRBJ2-5; D perhaps matches TRBD1 (6 bases). The CDR3 is 14 amino acids. From germline, CDR1 is SGHRS and CDR2 YFSETQ. Trimming shortened V by 3 bases and J by 3 bases, and 12 bases separated the two germline ends. This chain's CDR3 is CASSSDRPEETQYF. The CDR3, as DNA: TGCGCCAGCAGCTCGGACAGACCAGAAGAGACCCAGTACTTC.

The genes are TRBV20-1 and TRBJ2-7; maybe TRBD2 (5 bases). CDR1 and CDR2 (germline): DFQATT, SNEGSKA (reference sequence). This CDR3 contains 14 residues. V was shortened by 8 bases and J by 0 bases, with 17 bases between the two germline ends. The CDR3 loop reads CSYVSGDVSYEQYF. The DNA of the CDR3 is TGCAGTTACGTCAGCGGAGATGTCTCCTACGAGCAGTACTTC.

CDR3 coding DNA: TGTGCTAGTGGTTACAGGGGTACCGATACGCAGTATTTT. Protein: CASGYRGTDTQYF. The chain couples TRBV12-5 to TRBJ2-3, with 7 bases aligning to TRBD1. The germline V gene has CDR1 LGHNT and CDR2 FRNRAP. V shed 4 bases, J shed 6 bases, and the junction held 4 bases outside the gene matches. This CDR3 is built from 13 residues.

This clonotype was counted between two and nine times. The chain couples TRBV20-1 to TRBJ2-3; 11 bases map to TRBD2. This CDR3 is 15 amino acids long. Per germline, CDR1 DFQATT and CDR2 SNEGSKA (reference sequence). After removal of 6 bases from V and 6 bases from J, the junction contained 11 bases not matched to a gene. The DNA of the CDR3 is TGCAGTGCCGGAGGGTTAGCGGGAGGGACGGATACGCAGTATTTT. Translated, it gives CSAGGLAGGTDTQYF.

This clonotype appeared many times. The chain uses TRBV6-1 and TRBJ1-1, with D possibly matching TRBD1 (6 bases). V was trimmed by 6 bases and J by 1 base, leaving 12 bases between them. The germline gives CDR1 MNHNS, CDR2 SASEGT. The CDR3 totals 14 residues. The CDR3 loop reads CASRGGGRNTEAFF. Here the CDR3 DNA reads TGTGCCAGCAGAGGGGGGGGAAGGAACACTGAAGCTTTCTTT.

This clonotype occurred a few times. The chain recombines TRBV20-1 with TRBJ2-7; TRBD2 matches at 8 bases. V was pared by 0 bases and J by 5 bases, with 9 bases of the junction left unmatched. CDR1 and CDR2 (germline): DFQATT, SNEGSKA (reference sequence). There are 15 residues in the CDR3. The CDR3 protein is CSARDAERETNEQYV. CDR3 in DNA: TGCAGTGCTAGAGATGCAGAGCGGGAGACCAACGAGCAGTACGTC.

There are a few counts of this clonotype. The V call is TRBV19, the J call TRBJ1-5; 7 nucleotides match TRBD1. Germline V gene data show CDR1 as LNHDA and CDR2 as SQIVND (reference sequence). CDR3 length: 14 amino acids. V shed 7 bases and J 1 base; nucleotides not matched to a gene: 4. The chain's CDR3 is CASTDRASNQPQHF. In DNA form, the CDR3 reads TGTGCCAGTACCGACAGGGCCAGCAATCAGCCCCAGCATTTT. Variable domain in full (rest from reference TRBV19 and TRBJ1-5): DGGITQSPKYLFRKEGQNVTLSCEQNLNHDAMYWYRQDPGQGLRLIYYSQIVNDFQKGDIAEGYSVSREKKESFPLTVTSAQKNPTAFYLCASTDRASNQPQHFGDGTRLSIL.

The chain recombines TRBV7-9 with TRBJ2-7; 8 nucleotides line up with TRBD2. The CDR3 length is 16 residues. V was clipped by 4 bases and J by 0 bases; unmatched bases: 8. In germline, CDR1 is SEHNR, CDR2 FQNEAQ (reference sequence). CDR3 sequence (DNA): TGTGCCAGCAGCTGTCGGACTAGCCTCAGCTCCTACGAGCAGTACGTC. Its translation is CASSCRTSLSSYEQYV.

This clonotype was seen only a few times. The chain uses TRBV18 and TRBJ2-5; 11 bases align to TRBD1. The CDR3 contains 15 residues. Trimming at V came to 2 bases and at J to 5 bases, leaving 4 bases not matched to a gene. Germline V gives CDR1 KGHSH, CDR2 LQKENI. CDR3: CASSPRTGGLETQYF. The CDR3 nucleotides are TGTGCCAGCTCACCAAGGACAGGGGGCTTGGAGACCCAGTACTTC.

This clonotype was counted only a few times. This chain links TRBV27 with TRBJ1-2, with D possibly TRBD1 on 6 matching bases. The germline gives CDR1 MNHEY, CDR2 SMNVEV (reference sequence). The CDR3 totals 16 residues. Trimming removed 5 bases from V and 4 bases from J, with 20 bases in between. CDR3 bases: TGTGCCAGCAGTCTCACGCCCAGGACAGTTTCCTATGGCTACACCTTC. It translates to CASSLTPRTVSYGYTF.

This clonotype was found a few times. The chain recombines TRBV25-1 with TRBJ2-7, with 14 bases lining up with TRBD2. This CDR3 is 15 amino acids long. Per germline, CDR1 MGHDK and CDR2 SYGVNS. V shed 8 bases and J 5 bases; nucleotides not matched to a gene: 8. The CDR3 here is CASSRLAGGPHEQYF. The CDR3 bases are TGTGCCAGCTCACGACTAGCGGGAGGGCCCCACGAGCAGTACTTC.

This clonotype was detected only a few times. The rearrangement joins TRBV4-1 to TRBJ1-4; 10 bases line up with TRBD1. V shed 3 bases and J 7 bases; nucleotides not matched to a gene: 8. Looked up from germline, CDR1 is MGHRA and CDR2 is YSYEKL. The CDR3 is 16 amino acids. The CDR3 sequence is CASSHLRTGGTEKLFF. The CDR3 region has the DNA TGCGCCAGCAGCCACCTTAGGACAGGGGGAACTGAAAAACTGTTTTTT.

This clonotype showed up many times. This sequence joins TRBV4-1 and TRBJ1-5; D remains ambiguous. The CDR3 has 17 amino acids. The V gene's germline CDR1 is MGHRA and CDR2 YSYEKL. The V and J ends lost 0 bases and 4 bases respectively, with 16 bases between them. CDR3 in amino acids: CASSQDWFGERNQPQHF. The CDR3 region has the DNA TGCGCCAGCAGCCAAGATTGGTTTGGGGAGCGAAATCAGCCCCAGCATTTT.

This clonotype was detected only a few times. The rearrangement joins TRBV11-2 to TRBJ2-1; TRBD2 aligns across 8 bases. The CDR3 totals 14 residues. From germline, CDR1 is SGHAT and CDR2 FQNNGV. After removal of 5 bases from V and 8 bases from J, the junction contained 8 bases not matched to a gene. For the CDR3, the DNA is TGTGCCAGCAGCAGGGGCGGGAGGCTGTATGAGCAGTTCTTC. As protein: CASSRGGRLYEQFF.

The chain couples TRBV18 to TRBJ2-7, with 11 positions matching TRBD2. Per germline, CDR1 KGHSH and CDR2 LQKENI. The CDR3 has 18 amino acids. Trimming removed 2 bases from V and 3 bases from J; junction bases left unmatched: 12. DNA of the CDR3: TGTGCCAGCTCACCAGGCACTAGCGGGAGCTTCGAGAGCTACGAGCAGTACGTC. The encoded protein is CASSPGTSGSFESYEQYV.

This clonotype was seen many times. The CDR3 sequence: CASSHGQGGYGYTF. The CDR3 nucleotides are TGTGCCAGCAGCCATGGACAGGGCGGCTATGGCTACACCTTC. The chain carries TRBV6-6 and TRBJ1-2; 8 nucleotides match TRBD1. CDR1 MNHNY and CDR2 SVGAGI come from the germline V gene (reference sequence). V was clipped by 6 bases and J by 4 bases; unmatched bases: 7. The CDR3 runs to 14 residues.

The chain uses TRBV5-1 and TRBJ1-1; possible D gene TRBD1, 5 bases. Trimming removed 4 bases from V and 4 bases from J, with 8 bases in between. Germline CDR1 and CDR2: SGHRS and YFSETQ. CDR3 size: 12 residues. CDR3 loop: CASSPGFTEAFF. CDR3 DNA sequence: TGCGCCAGCAGCCCAGGGTTCACTGAAGCTTTCTTT.